The TCR beta chain under discussion was sequenced for a study of molecular identifiers for immune sequencing clone quantification. Whole-study findings and limits: It was shown that clones above 20 RNA copies held over 98% of effector molecules, but under 1% in naive cells.

Regarding this clonotype: Its antigen remains unidentified.

Isolation of naive CD8 T cells was achieved by sorting on a CD8+CD4-CCR7+CD45RA+ phenotype. The CDR3 contains 18 residues. With 2 bases removed from V and 5 bases from J, the gap between germline ends came to 22 bases. Germline assignment: CDR1 SGHTA and CDR2 FQGNSA. TCRdb fed the PCR reads into MiXCR, producing one record per CDR3 protein. Of approximately 320,000 distinct CDR3 sequences in the sample, under 25% are singletons; the top ten hold 0.74%. Sequences were obtained from naive CD8+ T cells from blood, with Jurkat cell RNA spiked in. Subset denoted: FACS-sorted CD8+CD4-CCR7+CD45RA+ naive T cells. V usage is TRBV7-2 and J usage is TRBJ2-1; D might be TRBD2 (5 bases). The clonotype originates from a human donor in good health. Some libraries in this study had Jurkat cell RNA spiked in. CDR3 in DNA: TGTGCCAGCAGCTTAAATCTAATGACTATGGAGTTAGACAATGAGCAGTTCTTC. Protein product: CASSLNLMTMELDNEQFF.